The T cell receptor (beta chain) under discussion was sequenced for a study of OX40 agonist ivuxolimab in advanced cancers. Produced via immunoSEQ multiplex PCR; TCRdb's table is partial and in-frame only. The table has roughly 120,000 clones, around 93% seen once; the top ten hold around 0.81%. Material: CD4+ or CD8+ T cells sorted from blood, obtained in a trial of the OX40 agonist ivuxolimab. This TCR came from an adult with an advanced solid tumor such as melanoma, head and neck, liver or kidney cancer.

Written as DNA, the CDR3 is TGTGCCAGCAGTGAATCGGGGCTGGGTGGCTACACCTTC. Protein product: CASSESGLGGYTF. This chain links TRBV25-1 with TRBJ1-2; D might be TRBD1 (5 bases). V lost 1 base and J 7 bases, leaving 10 bases between the germline ends. CDR1 and CDR2 from the germline V gene are MGHDK and SYGVNS. This CDR3 contains 13 residues.